These 29 T cell receptor beta chains were sequenced from one sample in a study of regulatory T cells in long-lasting Graves disease. The sample's time point: newly diagnosed GD, antithyroid drugs for less than 3 months. Extracted PBMC RNA gave rise to the TCR library. Relying on iRepertoire HTBI primers and Arm-PCR of CDR3 regions, the team built TCR beta libraries. One entry per CDR3 protein results from TCRdb running MiXCR on the multiplex PCR reads. Here the sample spans 300,000 to 450,000 distinct CDR3 sequences, roughly 15% being singletons. The sequences come from peripheral blood mononuclear cells (PBMCs), collected at new diagnosis, from a patient treated with antithyroid drugs. These receptors came from a female donor with Graves disease.

This CDR3 is CASSPPTGQSSYEQYF. The CDR3 bases are TGTGCCAGCAGTCCTCCTACGGGACAGTCTTCCTACGAGCAGTACTTC. The chain employs TRBV28 and TRBJ2-7, with 7 bases identical to TRBD1. Germline V gives CDR1 MDHEN, CDR2 SYDVKM. The CDR3 covers 16 residues. J was trimmed by 1 base and V by 5 bases; bases with no gene match: 11. Looking up the rest from reference TRBV28 and TRBJ2-7 gives the full variable domain: DVKVTQSSRYLVKRTGEKVFLECVQDMDHENMFWYRQDPGLGLRLIYFSYDVKMKEKGDIPEGYSVSREKKERFSLILESASTNQTSMYLCASSPPTGQSSYEQYFGPGTRLTVT.

This clonotype was observed at least ten times. This chain links TRBV10-3 with TRBJ1-4, with D possibly TRBD1 on 5 matching bases. The CDR3 length is 15 residues. In germline, CDR1 is ENHRY, CDR2 SYGVKD. V was clipped by 1 base and J by 6 bases, with 12 bases between them. The CDR3 coding sequence is TGTGCCATCAGTGAGTATAGGGGACCAGATGAAAAACTGTTTTTT. Translated, it gives CAISEYRGPDEKLFF.

This clonotype was detected many times. In DNA form, the CDR3 reads TGTGCCAGCAGGGACCGCGAGCAGTACTTC. It encodes CASRDREQYF. The chain links TRBV2 to TRBJ2-7; D remains ambiguous. Between the trimmed V and J ends, which lost 6 bases and 6 bases, there was a span of 6 bases. This CDR3 is built from 10 residues. From germline, CDR1 is SNHLY and CDR2 FYNNEI. Looking up the rest from reference TRBV2 and TRBJ2-7 gives the full variable domain: EPEVTQTPSHQVTQMGQEVILRCVPISNHLYFYWYRQILGQKVEFLVSFYNNEISEKSEIFDDQFSVERPDGSNFTLKIRSTKLEDSAMYFCASRDREQYFGPGTRLTVT.

A few counts support this clonotype. The CDR3 is CASSYPRGLPSGANVLTF. The CDR3 region has the DNA TGTGCCAGCAGTTACCCCAGGGGGCTCCCCTCTGGGGCCAACGTCCTGACTTTC. This sequence joins TRBV6-2 or TRBV6-3 and TRBJ2-6, with 8 bases lining up with TRBD1. This CDR3 region has 18 residues. The junction had 6 bases not matched to a gene; V was cut back by 2 bases and J by 0 bases. From germline, CDR1 is MNHEY and CDR2 SVGEGT.

There are a few counts of this clonotype. The chain employs TRBV6-2 or TRBV6-3 and TRBJ1-4, with TRBD1 identical over 12 bases. After removal of 6 bases from V and 2 bases from J, the junction contained 4 bases not matched to a gene. Per the germline V gene, CDR1 is MNHEY and CDR2 is SVGEGT. The CDR3 has 16 amino acids. The CDR3 here is CASRRDRGRTNEKLFF. DNA for the CDR3: TGTGCCAGCAGGAGGGACAGGGGGCGGACTAATGAAAAACTGTTTTTT.

This chain joins TRBV11-2 and TRBJ2-3; TRBD2 aligns across 8 bases. Per the germline V gene, CDR1 is SGHAT and CDR2 is FQNNGV. The CDR3 contains 14 residues. J gave up 6 bases and V 1 base, and 3 bases lay outside the gene matches. This CDR3 reads CASSLGSGVDTQYF. CDR3 coding DNA: TGTGCCAGCAGCTTAGGTAGCGGGGTGGATACGCAGTATTTT.

This clonotype was recorded at least ten times. The chain carries TRBV12-3 or TRBV12-4 and TRBJ1-2; D call uncertain. Trimming removed 7 bases from V and 2 bases from J, with 11 bases in between. The CDR3 is 13 amino acids. The CDR3: CASTLGINYGYTF. DNA of the CDR3: TGTGCCAGCACCCTAGGGATCAACTATGGCTACACCTTC.

The chain is built from TRBV12-3 or TRBV12-4 and TRBJ1-4, with 9 bases matching TRBD1. The CDR3 totals 15 residues. Trimming removed 7 bases from V and 5 bases from J; junction bases left unmatched: 8. In DNA, the CDR3 is TGTGCCAGCACCGAACCCGGACAGGGGAATGAAAAACTGTTTTTT. Translated, it gives CASTEPGQGNEKLFF.

This clonotype was recorded many times. This chain uses TRBV12-3 or TRBV12-4 with TRBJ2-3; D assignment may be TRBD1 or TRBD2 (5 bases each). CDR3 size: 16 residues. Trimming stripped 5 bases from V and 3 bases from J, with 18 bases between. The CDR3 DNA is TGTGCCAGCAGTCCCCGGGGCGGTGAACGGACAGATACGCAGTATTTT. Translating it yields CASSPRGGERTDTQYF.

Concerning this clonotype: The CDR3 carries no conserved terminal phenylalanine or tryptophan, so it likely arises from a read error. The J gene is TRBJ2-1, the V gene TRBV12-3 or TRBV12-4; D is undetermined. The CDR3 extends over 15 amino acids. V gave up 8 bases and J gave up 0 bases, with 14 bases separating them. The CDR3 loop is CASCVAPSSYNEQFL. The CDR3 DNA follows: TGTGCCAGCTGTGTGGCGCCGAGCTCCTACAATGAGCAGTTCCTC.

This clonotype was found many times. The chain recombines TRBV7-8 with TRBJ2-1; 7 bases map to TRBD1. This CDR3 has 15 amino acids. V lost 2 bases to trimming and J lost 6 bases; unmatched junction nucleotides: 7. CDR1 SGHVS and CDR2 FQNEAQ come from the germline V gene. This CDR3 reads CASSLSGAGGNEQFF. CDR3 sequence (DNA): TGTGCCAGCAGCTTATCAGGGGCAGGGGGCAATGAGCAGTTCTTC.

The rearrangement links TRBV18 to TRBJ2-1, with 10 bases identical to TRBD1. CDR1 KGHSH and CDR2 LQKENI come from the germline V gene. This CDR3 region has 16 residues. The V segment lost 2 bases and the J segment 6 bases; nucleotides outside the gene matches: 7. The CDR3 region is CASSPYGQGVGNEQFF. The CDR3 DNA sequence: TGTGCCAGCTCACCATACGGACAGGGGGTCGGCAATGAGCAGTTCTTC.

This clonotype was picked up a small number of times. The chain combines TRBV30 with TRBJ2-7; D might be TRBD1 or TRBD2, each matching 6 bases. The ends were cut back, 5 bases at V and 6 bases at J, with 26 bases in the middle. CDR3 size: 16 residues. Germline CDR1 is GTSNPN and CDR2 is SVGIG (reference sequence). In DNA, the CDR3 is TGTGCCTGGGGGGCTGGGGGGCGCTGGGCCGCTCGCGAGCAGTACTTC. As protein: CAWGAGGRWAAREQYF.

This clonotype has a count of ten or more. CDR3 bases: TGCAGCGCCGGACAGGGTTGGGGCATGAACACTGAAGCTTTCTTT. Translation: CSAGQGWGMNTEAFF. V and J are TRBV29-1 and TRBJ1-1, with 8 bases matching TRBD1. Germline V lookup: CDR1 SQVTM, CDR2 ANQGSEA. Trimming cost V 7 bases and J 0 bases; bases outside gene matches: 10. The CDR3 totals 15 residues.

For the CDR3, the DNA is TGTGCCTGGAGTCCGGGACAGTTCGGCAACTATGGCTACACCTTC. It encodes CAWSPGQFGNYGYTF. V usage is TRBV30 and J usage is TRBJ1-2; 7 nucleotides match TRBD1. CDR3 size: 15 residues. The ends lost 2 bases at V and 2 bases at J; junction bases unmatched: 8. CDR1 GTSNPN and CDR2 SVGIG come from the germline V gene (reference sequence).

This clonotype was detected many times. The V gene is TRBV28, the J gene TRBJ2-7; D possibly corresponds to TRBD1 (6 bases). Germline V gives CDR1 MDHEN, CDR2 SYDVKM. The CDR3 is made up of 15 amino acids. Trimming shortened V by 8 bases and J by 3 bases, and 20 bases separated the two germline ends. CDR3 sequence (DNA): TGTGCCAGCGGAGGATTTGGGCAGGGGAGCTACGAGCAGTACTTC. Translated, it gives CASGGFGQGSYEQYF.

With respect to this clonotype: The junction does not match germline at one end; this may be a read error. The V call is TRBV12-3 or TRBV12-4, the J call TRBJ2-7, with TRBD2 matching 7 bases. The CDR3 is 14 residues long. CDR3 residues: CASSLAGDSFEQYF. CDR3 bases: TGTGCCAGCAGTTTGGCGGGAGATTCCTTCGAGCAGTACTTC.

Comment on this clonotype: A far larger clone lies a single base away; this is likely a read error. V usage is TRBV20-1 and J usage is TRBJ2-1; D tentatively reads TRBD1 or TRBD2 (5 bases each). Germline V lookup: CDR1 DFQATT, CDR2 SNEGSKA (reference sequence). The CDR3 runs 13 residues. Between the trimmed V and J ends, which lost 6 bases and 10 bases, there was a span of 19 bases. The CDR3 reads CSATGGRWDEQFF. The DNA of the CDR3 is TGCAGTGCCACGGGCGGCCGTTGGGACGAGCAGTTCTTC.

V and J are TRBV15 and TRBJ1-2; unclear D gene. The CDR3 length is 15 residues. Looked up from germline, CDR1 is LNHNV and CDR2 is YYDKDF (reference sequence). Deletions cut 2 bases from V and 5 bases from J, with 15 bases between. In DNA, the CDR3 is TGTGCCACCAGCAGATCCCTCCCCGGGCAGTATGGCTACACCTTC. Translating gives CATSRSLPGQYGYTF.

The CDR3 spells CASSARPTGTGELFF. The CDR3 DNA follows: TGTGCCAGCAGCGCGAGACCAACAGGGACCGGGGAGCTGTTTTTT. V and J are TRBV9 and TRBJ2-2, with a tentative D call TRBD1 (6 bases). This CDR3 is 15 amino acids long. CDR1 and CDR2 from the germline V gene are SGDLS and YYNGEE. V gave up 3 bases and J gave up 5 bases, with 14 bases separating them.

This clonotype has ten or more counts. This chain joins TRBV19 and TRBJ1-5, with TRBD1 matching over 10 bases. Germline values: CDR1 LNHDA, CDR2 SQIVND (reference sequence). The CDR3 contains 15 residues. The V and J ends lost 3 bases and 6 bases, in that order; junction bases with no gene match: 5. In DNA, the CDR3 is TGTGCCAGTAGTATCTCGACAGGGGGCTTTCAGCCCCAGCATTTT. Protein: CASSISTGGFQPQHF.

This clonotype was seen at least ten times. J is TRBJ2-3 and V is TRBV27; D unclear. Per the germline V gene, CDR1 is MNHEY and CDR2 is SMNVEV (reference sequence). The CDR3 length is 13 residues. The V end was cut by 7 bases, the J end by 5 bases, with 13 bases between. CDR3 sequence (DNA): TGTGCCAGCACCTCCGGGTCCCGAGATACGCAGTATTTT. This encodes CASTSGSRDTQYF.

In this sample, this clonotype turned up many times. J is TRBJ2-3 and V is TRBV4-1; perhaps TRBD1 as D (5 bases). This CDR3 has 14 residues. In germline, CDR1 is MGHRA, CDR2 YSYEKL. The germline V and J ends were trimmed by 5 bases and 0 bases, with 9 bases remaining between them. DNA for the CDR3: TGCGCCAGCAGCAAGACAGCTAGCACAGATACGCAGTATTTT. Protein: CASSKTASTDTQYF.

This clonotype was seen many times. The chain carries TRBV30 and TRBJ1-2, with D hard to call. The CDR3 is 12 residues long. Germline V gives CDR1 GTSNPN, CDR2 SVGIG (reference sequence). Trimming cost V 0 bases and J 4 bases, with 6 bases left between them. The CDR3 here is CAWSVPSYGYTF. The DNA of the CDR3 is TGTGCCTGGAGTGTACCTAGCTATGGCTACACCTTC. The entire variable domain, with the rest obtained from reference TRBV30 and TRBJ1-2, is as follows: SQTIHQWPATLVQPVGSPLSLECTVEGTSNPNLYWYRQAAGRGLQLLFYSVGIGQISSEVPQNLSASRPQDRQFILSSKKLLLSDSGFYLCAWSVPSYGYTFGSGTRLTVV.

The rearrangement joins TRBV5-1 to TRBJ2-2, with a weak D call TRBD1 (5 bases). The ends were cut back, 0 bases at V and 2 bases at J, with 8 bases in the middle. Germline CDR1 and CDR2: SGHRS and YFSETQ. The CDR3 contains 15 residues. The CDR3 region is CASSLGTSNTGELFF. The CDR3 bases are TGCGCCAGCAGCTTGGGGACATCTAACACCGGGGAGCTGTTTTTT.

This clonotype has a handful of counts. The chain uses TRBV2 and TRBJ1-1, with 9 positions matching TRBD1. The ends lost 6 bases at V and 6 bases at J; junction bases unmatched: 14. Germline CDR1 reads SNHLY; CDR2 reads FYNNEI. The CDR3 runs 16 residues. The CDR3 protein is CASSLTHPGQGSEAFF. The CDR3 DNA sequence: TGTGCCAGCAGCCTAACTCACCCGGGACAGGGCTCTGAAGCTTTCTTT.

This clonotype was seen ten or more times. V gene TRBV6-5 combines with J gene TRBJ2-1, with D maybe TRBD1 (5 bases). The CDR3 runs to 16 residues. The V end was cut by 0 bases, the J end by 3 bases, with 12 bases between. Germline V gene sequence: CDR1 MNHEY, CDR2 SVGAGI. DNA for the CDR3: TGTGCCAGCAGTTACTCGTTACAGGATGACTACAATGAGCAGTTCTTC. Translated: CASSYSLQDDYNEQFF.

In this sample, this clonotype turned up many times. The rearrangement links TRBV12-3 or TRBV12-4 to TRBJ2-5, with D possibly being TRBD2 (10 bases). V lost 3 bases and J lost 3, with 23 bases in between. CDR3 length equals 18 residues. CDR3 bases: TGTGCCAGCAGTTTGGACAGGGGCCGGACTAGCGGAGAAGAGACCCAGTACTTC. Amino acids: CASSLDRGRTSGEETQYF.

The chain joins TRBV2 to TRBJ2-1; 10 bases are shared with TRBD2. V lost 6 bases and J lost 6; bases outside the gene matches: 8. This CDR3 has 15 amino acids. Germline V gene lookup returns CDR1 SNHLY and CDR2 FYNNEI. The CDR3 reads CASSYPSGSFNEQFF. The DNA of the CDR3 is TGTGCCAGCAGCTATCCTAGCGGGAGCTTCAATGAGCAGTTCTTC.